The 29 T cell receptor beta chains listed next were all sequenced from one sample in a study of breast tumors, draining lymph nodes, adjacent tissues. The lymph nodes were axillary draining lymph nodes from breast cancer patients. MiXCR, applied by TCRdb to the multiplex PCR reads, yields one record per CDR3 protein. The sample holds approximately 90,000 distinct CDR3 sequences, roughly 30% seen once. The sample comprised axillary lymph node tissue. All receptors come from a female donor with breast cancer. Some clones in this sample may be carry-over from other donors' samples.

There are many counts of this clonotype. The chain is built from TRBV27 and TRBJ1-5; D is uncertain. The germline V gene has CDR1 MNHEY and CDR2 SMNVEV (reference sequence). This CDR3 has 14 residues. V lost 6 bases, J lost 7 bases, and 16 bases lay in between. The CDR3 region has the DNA TGTGCCAGCAGCCCACCAGGCCGATTGCAGCCCCAGCATTTT. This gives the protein CASSPPGRLQPQHF.

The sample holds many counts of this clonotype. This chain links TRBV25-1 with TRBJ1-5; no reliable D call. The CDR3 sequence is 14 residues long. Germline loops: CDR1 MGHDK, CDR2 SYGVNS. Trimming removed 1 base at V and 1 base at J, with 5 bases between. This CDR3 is CASSESVSNQPQHF. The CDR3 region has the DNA TGTGCCAGCAGTGAATCCGTGAGCAATCAGCCCCAGCATTTT.

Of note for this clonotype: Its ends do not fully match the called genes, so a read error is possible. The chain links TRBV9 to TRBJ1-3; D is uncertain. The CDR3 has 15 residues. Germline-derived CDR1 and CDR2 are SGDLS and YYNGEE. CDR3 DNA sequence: TGTGCCAGCAGCGCGGATAACGGGGTCGGAAACCCCATATATTTT. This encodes CASSADNGVGNPIYF.

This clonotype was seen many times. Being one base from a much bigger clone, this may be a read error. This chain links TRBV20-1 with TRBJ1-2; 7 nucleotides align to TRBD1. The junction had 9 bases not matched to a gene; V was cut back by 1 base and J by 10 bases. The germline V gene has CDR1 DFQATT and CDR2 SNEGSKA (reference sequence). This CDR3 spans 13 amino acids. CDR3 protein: CSARGLTGAAYTF. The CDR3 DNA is TGCAGTGCTAGAGGTCTCACAGGGGCGGCCTACACCTTC.

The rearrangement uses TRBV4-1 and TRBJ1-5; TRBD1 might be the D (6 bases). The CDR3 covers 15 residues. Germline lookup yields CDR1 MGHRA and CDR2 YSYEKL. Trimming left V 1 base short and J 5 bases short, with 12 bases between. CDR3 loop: CASSQGTATYQPQHF. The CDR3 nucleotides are TGCGCCAGCAGCCAAGGGACAGCAACGTATCAGCCCCAGCATTTT.

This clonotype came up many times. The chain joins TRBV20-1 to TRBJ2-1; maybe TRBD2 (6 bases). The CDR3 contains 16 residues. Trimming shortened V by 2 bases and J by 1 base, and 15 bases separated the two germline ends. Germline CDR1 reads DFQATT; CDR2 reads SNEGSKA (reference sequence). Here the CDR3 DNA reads TGCAGTGCTAGACCCATGAGGGCGGGGTCCTACAATGAGCAGTTCTTC. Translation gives CSARPMRAGSYNEQFF.

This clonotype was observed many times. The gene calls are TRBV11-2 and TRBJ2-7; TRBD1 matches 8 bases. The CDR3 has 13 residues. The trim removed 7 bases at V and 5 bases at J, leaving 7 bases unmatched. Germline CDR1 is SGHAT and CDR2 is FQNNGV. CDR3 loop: CASTWTGIHEQYF. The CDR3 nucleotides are TGTGCCAGCACTTGGACAGGGATCCACGAGCAGTACTTC.

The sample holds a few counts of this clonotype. CDR3 sequence: CASSQDGGTHNEQFF. CDR3 nucleotides: TGTGCCAGCAGCCAAGATGGGGGAACCCACAATGAGCAGTTCTTC. The chain recombines TRBV3-1 with TRBJ2-1; the D call may be TRBD1 or TRBD2 (5 bases each). Germline V lookup: CDR1 LGHDT, CDR2 YNNKEL (reference sequence). The CDR3 covers 15 residues. Trimming took 0 bases from V and 5 from J, leaving 11 bases between them.

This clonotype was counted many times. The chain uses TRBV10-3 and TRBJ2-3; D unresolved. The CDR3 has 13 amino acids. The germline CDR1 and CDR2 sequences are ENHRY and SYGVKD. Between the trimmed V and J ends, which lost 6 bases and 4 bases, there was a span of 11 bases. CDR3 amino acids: CAIRGQSSDTQYF. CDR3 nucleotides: TGTGCCATCAGGGGCCAGTCTTCAGATACGCAGTATTTT.

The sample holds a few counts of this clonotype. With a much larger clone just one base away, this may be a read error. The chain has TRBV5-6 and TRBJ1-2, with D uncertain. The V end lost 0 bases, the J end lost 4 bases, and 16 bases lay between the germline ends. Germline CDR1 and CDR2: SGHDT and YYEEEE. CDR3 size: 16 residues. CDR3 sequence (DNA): TGTGCCAGCAGCTTGGATGCAGCGGGCTATATCTATGGCTACACCTTC. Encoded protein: CASSLDAAGYIYGYTF. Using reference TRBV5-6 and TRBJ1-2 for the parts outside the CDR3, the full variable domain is DAGVTQSPTHLIKTRGQQVTLRCSPKSGHDTVSWYQQALGQGPQFIFQYYEEEERQRGNFPDRFSGHQFPNYSSELNVNALLLGDSALYLCASSLDAAGYIYGYTFGSGTRLTVV.

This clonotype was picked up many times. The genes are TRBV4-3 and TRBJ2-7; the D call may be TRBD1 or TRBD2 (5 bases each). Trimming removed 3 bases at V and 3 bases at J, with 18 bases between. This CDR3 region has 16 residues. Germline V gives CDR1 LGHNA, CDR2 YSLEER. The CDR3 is CASSQFTSGGNYEQYF. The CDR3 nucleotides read TGCGCCAGCAGCCAGTTCACTAGTGGGGGAAACTACGAGCAGTACTTC.

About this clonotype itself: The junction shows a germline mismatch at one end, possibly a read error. CDR3 residues: CSVEDSTYKQYF. CDR3 DNA sequence: TGCAGCGTTGAGGACAGTACCTACAAGCAGTACTTC. The chain employs TRBV29-1 and TRBJ2-7, with a weak D call TRBD1 (6 bases). The germline CDR1 and CDR2 sequences are SQVTM and ANQGSEA. The CDR3 contains 12 residues.

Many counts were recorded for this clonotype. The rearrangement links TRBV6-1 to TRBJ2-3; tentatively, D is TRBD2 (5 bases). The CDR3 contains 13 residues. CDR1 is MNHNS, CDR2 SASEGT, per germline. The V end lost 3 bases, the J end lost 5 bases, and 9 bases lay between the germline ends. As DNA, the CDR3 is TGTGCCAGCAGTGATCCCGGGATAGATACGCAGTATTTT. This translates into CASSDPGIDTQYF.

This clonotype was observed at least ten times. As DNA, the CDR3 is TGTGCCAGCGGTCATAATGAGCAGTTCTTC. This gives the protein CASGHNEQFF. The chain employs TRBV12-3 or TRBV12-4 and TRBJ2-1; D remains ambiguous. Trimming pared 8 bases from V and 7 bases from J, leaving 6 bases between. This CDR3 has 10 residues.

CDR3 protein: CASSWTSGRAWGNEQYF. CDR3 nucleotide sequence: TGCGCCAGCAGCTGGACTAGCGGGAGGGCCTGGGGTAACGAGCAGTACTTC. This rearrangement joins TRBV5-1 to TRBJ2-7; 15 bases align to TRBD2. CDR1 and CDR2 (germline): SGHRS, YFSETQ. Losses at the gene ends were 3 bases for V and 5 bases for J; bases not matched to a gene: 9. This CDR3 has 17 amino acids.

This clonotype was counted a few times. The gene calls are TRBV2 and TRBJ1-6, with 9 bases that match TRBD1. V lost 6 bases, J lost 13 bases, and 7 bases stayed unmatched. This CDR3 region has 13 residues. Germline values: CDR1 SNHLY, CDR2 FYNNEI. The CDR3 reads CASRQGAGFPLHF. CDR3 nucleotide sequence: TGTGCCAGCAGACAGGGGGCAGGTTTCCCCCTCCACTTT.

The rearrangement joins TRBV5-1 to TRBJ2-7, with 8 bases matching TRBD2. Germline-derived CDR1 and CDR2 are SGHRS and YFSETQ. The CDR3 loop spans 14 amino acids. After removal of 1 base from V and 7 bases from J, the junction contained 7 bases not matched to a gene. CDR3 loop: CASSLSGRTGEQYF. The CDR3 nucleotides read TGCGCCAGCAGCTTGAGCGGGAGAACCGGAGAGCAGTACTTC.

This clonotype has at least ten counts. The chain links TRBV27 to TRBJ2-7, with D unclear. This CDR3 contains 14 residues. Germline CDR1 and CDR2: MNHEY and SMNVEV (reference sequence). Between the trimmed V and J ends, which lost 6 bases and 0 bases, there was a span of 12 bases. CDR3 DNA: TGTGCCAGCAGCTACGTGGCCTTCTCCTACGAGCAGTACTTC. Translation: CASSYVAFSYEQYF.

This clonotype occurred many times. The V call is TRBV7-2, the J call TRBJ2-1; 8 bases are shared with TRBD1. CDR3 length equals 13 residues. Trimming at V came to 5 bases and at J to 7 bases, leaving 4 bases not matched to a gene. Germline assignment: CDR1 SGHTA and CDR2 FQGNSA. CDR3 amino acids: CASSRQGRNEQFF. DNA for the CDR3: TGTGCCAGCAGCAGACAGGGGCGGAATGAGCAGTTCTTC.

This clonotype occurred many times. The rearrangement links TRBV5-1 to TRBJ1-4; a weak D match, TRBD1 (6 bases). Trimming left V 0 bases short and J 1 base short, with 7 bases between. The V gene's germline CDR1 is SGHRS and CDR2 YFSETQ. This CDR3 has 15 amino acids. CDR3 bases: TGCGCCAGCAGCTTGGAGGGGGTAACTAATGAAAAACTGTTTTTT. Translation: CASSLEGVTNEKLFF.

The CDR3 DNA reads TGCTCTCTGACAGCGGGAGGTACCTACAATGAGCAGTTCTTC. This sequence encodes CSLTAGGTYNEQFF. The J gene is TRBJ2-1, the V gene TRBV20-1, with 9 bases lining up with TRBD2. Germline assignment: CDR1 DFQATT and CDR2 SNEGSKA (reference sequence). The CDR3 length is 14 residues.

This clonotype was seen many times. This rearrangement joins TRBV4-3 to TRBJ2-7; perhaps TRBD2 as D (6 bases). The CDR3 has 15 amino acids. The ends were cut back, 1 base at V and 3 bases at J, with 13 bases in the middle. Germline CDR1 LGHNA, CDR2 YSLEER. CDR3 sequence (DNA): TGCGCCAGCAGCCAAGGGACTACAACCTACTACGAGCAGTACTTC. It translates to CASSQGTTTYYEQYF.

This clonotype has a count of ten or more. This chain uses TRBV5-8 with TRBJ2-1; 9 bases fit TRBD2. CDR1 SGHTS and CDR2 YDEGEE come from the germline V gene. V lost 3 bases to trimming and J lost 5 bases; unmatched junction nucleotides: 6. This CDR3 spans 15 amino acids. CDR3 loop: CASSSGTSIDNEQFF. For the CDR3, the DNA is TGTGCCAGCAGCTCCGGGACTAGCATTGACAATGAGCAGTTCTTC.

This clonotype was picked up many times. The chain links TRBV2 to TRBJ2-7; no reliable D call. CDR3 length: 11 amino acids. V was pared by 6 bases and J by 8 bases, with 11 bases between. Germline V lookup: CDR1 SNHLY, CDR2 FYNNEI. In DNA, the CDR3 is TGTGCCAGCAGCCCTTTGGAGCAGCAGTACTTC. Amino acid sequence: CASSPLEQQYF.

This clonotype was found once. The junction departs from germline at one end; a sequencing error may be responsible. CDR3 residues: CASSEGPLRAGELSF. DNA for the CDR3: TGTGCCAGCAGCGAAGGACCACTCCGGGCCGGGGAGCTGTCTTTT. V gene TRBV6-2 or TRBV6-3 combines with J gene TRBJ2-2; D possibly corresponds to TRBD2 (5 bases). Germline values: CDR1 MNHEY, CDR2 SVGEGT. CDR3 length equals 15 residues.

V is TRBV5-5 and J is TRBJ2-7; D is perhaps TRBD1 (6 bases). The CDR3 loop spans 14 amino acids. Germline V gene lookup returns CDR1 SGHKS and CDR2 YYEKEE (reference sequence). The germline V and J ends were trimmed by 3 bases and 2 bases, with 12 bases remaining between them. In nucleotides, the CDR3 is TGTGCCAGCAGCTCCTCCGGGACAACCTACGAGCAGTACTTC. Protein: CASSSSGTTYEQYF.

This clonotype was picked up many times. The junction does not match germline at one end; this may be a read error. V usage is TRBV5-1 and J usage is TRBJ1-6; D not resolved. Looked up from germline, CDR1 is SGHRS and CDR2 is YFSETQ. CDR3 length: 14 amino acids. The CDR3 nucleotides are TGCGCCAGCAGCTTGGAACAGTTTAATTCCCCCCTCCACTTT. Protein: CASSLEQFNSPLHF. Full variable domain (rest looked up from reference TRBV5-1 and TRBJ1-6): KAGVTQTPRYLIKTRGQQVTLSCSPISGHRSVSWYQQTPGQGLQFLFEYFSETQRNKGNFPGRFSGRQFSNSRSEMNVSTLELGDSALYLCASSLEQFNSPLHFGNGTRLTVT.

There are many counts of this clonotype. The CDR3 region is CAIGGEKLFF. CDR3 nucleotide sequence: TGTGCCATCGGAGGTGAAAAACTGTTTTTT. The rearrangement joins TRBV10-3 to TRBJ1-4; no definite D call. Trimming took off 8 bases at V and 7 bases at J, with 5 bases between the two ends. Per the germline V gene, CDR1 is ENHRY and CDR2 is SYGVKD. The CDR3 extends over 10 amino acids.

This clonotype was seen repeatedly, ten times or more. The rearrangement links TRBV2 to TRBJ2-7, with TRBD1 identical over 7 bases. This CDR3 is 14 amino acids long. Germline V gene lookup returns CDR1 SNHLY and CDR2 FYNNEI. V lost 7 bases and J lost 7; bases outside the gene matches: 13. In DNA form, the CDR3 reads TGTGCCAGCAAGGGGGCAGTCAGCGTCCCGGAGCAGTACTTC. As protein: CASKGAVSVPEQYF.